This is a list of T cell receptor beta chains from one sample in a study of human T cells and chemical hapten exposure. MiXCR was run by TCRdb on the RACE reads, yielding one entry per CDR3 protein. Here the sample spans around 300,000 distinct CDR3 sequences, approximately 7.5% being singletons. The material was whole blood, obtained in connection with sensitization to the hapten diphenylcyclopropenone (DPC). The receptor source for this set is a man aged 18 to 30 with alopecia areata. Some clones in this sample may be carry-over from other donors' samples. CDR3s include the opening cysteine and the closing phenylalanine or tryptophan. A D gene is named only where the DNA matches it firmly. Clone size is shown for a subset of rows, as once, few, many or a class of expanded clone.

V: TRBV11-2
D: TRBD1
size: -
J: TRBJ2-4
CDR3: CASSRGQTAKNIQYF
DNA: TGTGCCAGCTCGAGGGGGCAGACCGCAAAAAACATTCAGTACTTC

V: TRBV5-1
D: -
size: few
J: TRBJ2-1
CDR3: CASIRGDNEQFF
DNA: TGCGCCAGCATTAGGGGAGACAATGAGCAGTTCTTC

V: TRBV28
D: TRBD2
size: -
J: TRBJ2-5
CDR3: CASSTRTQLAGPQETQYF
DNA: TGTGCCAGCAGTACGAGGACTCAACTAGCGGGGCCGCAAGAGACCCAGTACTTC

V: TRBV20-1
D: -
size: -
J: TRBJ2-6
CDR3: CSALDAAAPDSGANVLTF
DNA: TGCAGTGCTCTCGACGCGGCAGCGCCGGACTCTGGGGCCAACGTCCTGACTTTC

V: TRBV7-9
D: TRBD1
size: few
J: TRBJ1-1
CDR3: CASSGGTATEAFF
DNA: TGTGCCAGCAGCGGCGGGACAGCCACTGAAGCTTTCTTT

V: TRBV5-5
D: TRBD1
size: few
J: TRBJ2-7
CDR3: CASSSAGTDKEYF
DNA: TGTGCCAGCAGCTCCGCCGGGACAGACAAGGAGTACTTC

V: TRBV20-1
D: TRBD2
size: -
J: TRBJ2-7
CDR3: CSATSWAGGPNEQYF
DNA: TGCAGTGCTACGAGCTGGGCGGGGGGCCCCAACGAGCAGTACTTC

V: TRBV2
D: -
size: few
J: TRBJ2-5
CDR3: CASSEVETQYF
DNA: TGTGCCAGCAGTGAAGTCGAGACCCAGTACTTC

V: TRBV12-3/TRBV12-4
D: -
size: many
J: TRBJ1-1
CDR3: CASSFTRDTEAFF
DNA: TGTGCCAGCAGCTTTACACGGGACACTGAAGCTTTCTTT

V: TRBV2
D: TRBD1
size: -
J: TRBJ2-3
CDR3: CASKDRVTDTQYF
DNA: TGTGCCAGCAAAGACAGGGTCACAGATACGCAGTATTTT

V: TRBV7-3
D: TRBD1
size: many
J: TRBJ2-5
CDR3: CASKPTGTGGETQYF
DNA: TGTGCCAGCAAGCCGACCGGGACAGGGGGCGAGACCCAGTACTTC

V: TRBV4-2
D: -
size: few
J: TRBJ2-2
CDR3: CASSQGRNVNTGELFF
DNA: TGTGCCAGCAGCCAAGGACGAAACGTGAACACCGGGGAGCTGTTTTTT

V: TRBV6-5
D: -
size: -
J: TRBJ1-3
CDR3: CASRSDSWVQGNTIYF
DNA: TGTGCCAGCAGGTCGGACTCCTGGGTCCAAGGAAACACCATATATTTT

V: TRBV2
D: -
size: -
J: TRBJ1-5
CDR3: CASKGQSNQPQHF
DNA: TGTGCCAGCAAGGGGCAGTCTAATCAGCCCCAGCATTTT

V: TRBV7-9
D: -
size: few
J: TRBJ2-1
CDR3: CASNTGYEQFF
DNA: TGTGCCAGCAACACAGGGTATGAGCAGTTCTTC

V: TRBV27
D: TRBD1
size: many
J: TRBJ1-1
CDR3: CASSQLQGTEAFF
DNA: TGTGCCAGCAGTCAACTACAGGGGACTGAAGCTTTCTTT

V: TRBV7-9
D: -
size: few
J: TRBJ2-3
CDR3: CASSLGLAPDTQYF
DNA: TGTGCCAGCAGCTTAGGATTAGCCCCAGATACGCAGTATTTT

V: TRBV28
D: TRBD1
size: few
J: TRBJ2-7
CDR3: CASSPLARDSRYEQYF
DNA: TGTGCCAGCAGTCCTCTCGCCCGGGACAGTCGCTACGAGCAGTACTTC